This is a list of T cell receptor beta chains from one sample in a study of beta chain features in type 1 diabetes. TCRdb keeps only in-frame clones here, not all; method: immunoSEQ multiplex PCR. The table includes hundreds of thousands of clones, over 13% detected once. Sequenced sample: naive CD4+ T cells from blood. The receptors were sampled from a man younger than 35 with type 1 diabetes. The CDR3 runs from the conserved cysteine through the conserved F or W. Fields, in order: clone size, D gene, J gene, V gene, CDR3 DNA, CDR3 protein. The D gene is left open where the match is weak. Clone sizes are given selectively: once, few, many, or a class where the clone is expanded.

clone size: few; D gene: -; J gene: TRBJ2-1; V gene: TRBV19; CDR3 DNA: TGTGCCAGTACCCCCTACAGGCCGTTCTTC; CDR3 protein: CASTPYRPFF
clone size: -; D gene: -; J gene: TRBJ2-7; V gene: TRBV21-1; CDR3 DNA: TGTGCCAGCAGCAAAGTGCCTAGCGGGAGGGCCGAGGACGAGCAGTACTTC; CDR3 protein: CASSKVPSGRAEDEQYF
clone size: -; D gene: -; J gene: TRBJ2-1; V gene: TRBV29-1; CDR3 DNA: TGCAGCGTTGAGAGGTCCTACAATGAGCAGTTCTTC; CDR3 protein: CSVERSYNEQFF
clone size: -; D gene: TRBD2; J gene: TRBJ2-3; V gene: TRBV27; CDR3 DNA: TGTGCCAGCAGCCCCACCTTAAGGGCGGGGGGCACAGATACGCAGTATTTT; CDR3 protein: CASSPTLRAGGTDTQYF
clone size: -; D gene: -; J gene: TRBJ2-5; V gene: TRBV30; CDR3 DNA: TGTGCCTGGAGTCCCGGGTCAGCAAATATTGGAGAGACCCAGTACTTC; CDR3 protein: CAWSPGSANIGETQYF
clone size: -; D gene: TRBD2; J gene: TRBJ2-3; V gene: TRBV10-3; CDR3 DNA: TGTGCCATCAGTGAGGGGACTAGCGGGAGCACAGATACGCAGTATTTT; CDR3 protein: CAISEGTSGSTDTQYF
clone size: -; D gene: -; J gene: TRBJ1-4; V gene: TRBV27; CDR3 DNA: TGTGCCAGCTCGAACCTTAATGAAAAACTGTTTTTT; CDR3 protein: CASSNLNEKLFF
clone size: -; D gene: TRBD2; J gene: TRBJ2-1; V gene: TRBV7-9; CDR3 DNA: TGTGCCAGCAGCCATTGGGAGGGTCCCTCCTACAATGAGCAGTTCTTC; CDR3 protein: CASSHWEGPSYNEQFF
clone size: -; D gene: -; J gene: TRBJ2-5; V gene: TRBV2; CDR3 DNA: TGTGCCAGCAGCGGTGTGTCCAGGGAAGAGACCCAGTACTTC; CDR3 protein: CASSGVSREETQYF
clone size: -; D gene: TRBD1; J gene: TRBJ1-6; V gene: TRBV28; CDR3 DNA: TGTGCCAGCAGCCCCGGGACAGGGATTTATAATTCACCCCTCCACTTT; CDR3 protein: CASSPGTGIYNSPLHF
clone size: -; D gene: TRBD1; J gene: TRBJ2-7; V gene: TRBV4-2; CDR3 DNA: TGTGCCAGCAGCCCTCCTGGACAGGTTGGACGCTCCTACGAGCAGTACTTC; CDR3 protein: CASSPPGQVGRSYEQYF
clone size: few; D gene: -; J gene: TRBJ1-2; V gene: TRBV30; CDR3 DNA: TGTGCCTGGAGGGGACTTCCGGAGGTTGAGGGCTACACCTTC; CDR3 protein: CAWRGLPEVEGYTF
clone size: -; D gene: -; J gene: TRBJ2-1; V gene: TRBV11-2; CDR3 DNA: TGTGCCAGCAGCCCTGGACAGACCACCTACAATGAGCAGTTCTTC; CDR3 protein: CASSPGQTTYNEQFF
clone size: few; D gene: -; J gene: TRBJ2-2; V gene: TRBV30; CDR3 DNA: TGTGCCTGGAAAAACTCCCGGCGGCAGGGACGCACCGGGGAGCTGTTTTTT; CDR3 protein: CAWKNSRRQGRTGELFF
clone size: few; D gene: -; J gene: TRBJ2-3; V gene: TRBV5-1; CDR3 DNA: TGCGCCAGCAGTATCACCACAGATACGCAGTATTTT; CDR3 protein: CASSITTDTQYF
clone size: few; D gene: -; J gene: TRBJ2-1; V gene: TRBV7-9; CDR3 DNA: TGTGCCAGCGGACAGGGAGGGTCCTACAATGAGCAGTTCTTC; CDR3 protein: CASGQGGSYNEQFF
clone size: -; D gene: -; J gene: TRBJ2-5; V gene: TRBV7-2; CDR3 DNA: TGTGCCAGCAGCTCAAACGTGCTCGGTGGAGAGACCCAGTACTTC; CDR3 protein: CASSSNVLGGETQYF
clone size: -; D gene: -; J gene: TRBJ1-2; V gene: TRBV28; CDR3 DNA: TGTGCCAGCAGTTTGTCTGGGAACTATGGCTACACCTTC; CDR3 protein: CASSLSGNYGYTF
clone size: -; D gene: -; J gene: TRBJ1-5; V gene: TRBV4-3; CDR3 DNA: TGCGCCAGCAGCCAAGATCAAGGGGCCGGCATCCAGCCCCAGCATTTT; CDR3 protein: CASSQDQGAGIQPQHF
clone size: few; D gene: TRBD1; J gene: TRBJ1-2; V gene: TRBV28; CDR3 DNA: TGTGCCAGCAGTTTCTCGACAGGGTCCCCTTATGGCTACACCTTC; CDR3 protein: CASSFSTGSPYGYTF
clone size: few; D gene: -; J gene: TRBJ2-2; V gene: TRBV7-9; CDR3 DNA: TGTGCCAGCAGCTCCCTTGCCGGGGAGCTGTTTTTT; CDR3 protein: CASSSLAGELFF
clone size: few; D gene: TRBD1; J gene: TRBJ2-7; V gene: TRBV6-5; CDR3 DNA: TGTGCCAGCAGTTCACCGGACAGGGGGATCTACGAGCAGTACTTC; CDR3 protein: CASSSPDRGIYEQYF
clone size: few; D gene: -; J gene: TRBJ2-1; V gene: TRBV28; CDR3 DNA: TGTGCCAGCAGTTTTGAGGGGAGCTCCTACAATGAGCAGTTCTTC; CDR3 protein: CASSFEGSSYNEQFF
clone size: -; D gene: -; J gene: TRBJ2-1; V gene: TRBV7-9; CDR3 DNA: TGTGCCAGCAGCTTAATGGCGGGGGCACACAACAATGAGCAGTTCTTC; CDR3 protein: CASSLMAGAHNNEQFF
clone size: few; D gene: -; J gene: TRBJ2-7; V gene: TRBV6-5; CDR3 DNA: TGTGCCAGCAGTTACTCGGTAGCGGCTGGGTACGAGCAGTACTTC; CDR3 protein: CASSYSVAAGYEQYF
clone size: -; D gene: -; J gene: TRBJ1-4; V gene: TRBV15; CDR3 DNA: TGTGCCACCAGCAGAGATCAAGCAGGGTTCATCGAAAAACTGTTTTTT; CDR3 protein: CATSRDQAGFIEKLFF
clone size: -; D gene: -; J gene: TRBJ1-6; V gene: TRBV30; CDR3 DNA: TGTGCCTGGGTGGGGGTCCCGAATTCACCCCTCCACTTT; CDR3 protein: CAWVGVPNSPLHF
clone size: -; D gene: -; J gene: TRBJ2-5; V gene: TRBV6-5; CDR3 DNA: TGTGCCAGCAGTGTCAACGCGGAGACCCAGTACTTC; CDR3 protein: CASSVNAETQYF
clone size: -; D gene: -; J gene: TRBJ2-7; V gene: TRBV7-3; CDR3 DNA: TGTGCCAGCAGCCCTTCGGGTCGAGCCTACGAGCAGTACTTC; CDR3 protein: CASSPSGRAYEQYF
clone size: few; D gene: -; J gene: TRBJ2-5; V gene: TRBV6-1; CDR3 DNA: TGTGCCAGCATATGGAGGCAGCTCCAAGAGACCCAGTACTTC; CDR3 protein: CASIWRQLQETQYF
clone size: few; D gene: -; J gene: TRBJ1-5; V gene: TRBV29-1; CDR3 DNA: TGCAGCGTGGGGGCAGGTCCTAGCAATCAGCCCCAGCATTTT; CDR3 protein: CSVGAGPSNQPQHF
clone size: few; D gene: -; J gene: TRBJ2-7; V gene: TRBV19; CDR3 DNA: TGTGCCAGTAGTCTACCGAGGACAGCTGATTCCTACGAGCAGTACTTC; CDR3 protein: CASSLPRTADSYEQYF
clone size: -; D gene: TRBD1; J gene: TRBJ2-1; V gene: TRBV6-5; CDR3 DNA: TGTGCCAGCAGTATGACAGGGGAGGACAATGAGCAGTTCTTC; CDR3 protein: CASSMTGEDNEQFF
clone size: -; D gene: -; J gene: TRBJ2-1; V gene: TRBV5-4; CDR3 DNA: TGTGCCAGCAGCAGAAAAACGGAAAATGAGCAGTTCTTC; CDR3 protein: CASSRKTENEQFF
clone size: -; D gene: TRBD2; J gene: TRBJ2-1; V gene: TRBV9; CDR3 DNA: TGTGCCAGCAGCGTCCCCAAAGCGGGGGTTTACAATGAGCAGTTCTTC; CDR3 protein: CASSVPKAGVYNEQFF
clone size: few; D gene: -; J gene: TRBJ2-7; V gene: TRBV4-2; CDR3 DNA: TGTGCCAGCAGCCCTACGGGAGACAGGGAGGAGAACGAGCAGTACTTC; CDR3 protein: CASSPTGDREENEQYF